This TCR beta chain comes out of a study of T cells in Graves' hyperthyroidism and ophthalmopathy. General observations from the study: Patients with ophthalmopathy were separated from those with stable hyperthyroidism by a 13 V-J model. Before onset, ophthalmopathy was predicted by the model a median approximately 6.7 months earlier.

Germline loops: CDR1 DFQATT, CDR2 SNEGSKA (reference sequence). CDR3 length equals 14 residues. The V gene end was trimmed by 6 bases and the J gene end by 0 bases; junction bases not matched to a gene: 8. This clonotype was detected many times. Its antigen is unknown. The source material, RNA transcripts, was used to amplify TCR beta CDR3 regions. The HTBI primer set served for first-round RT-PCR of the TCR CDR3. In TCRdb, the multiplex PCR reads were re-called with MiXCR into one record per CDR3 protein. Of 650,000 to 800,000 distinct CDR3 sequences in the sample, about 45% were seen once. Patients with uncontrolled infections, other autoimmune diseases, pregnancy or lactation were excluded.

The genes are TRBV20-1 and TRBJ2-7, with 7 bases that match TRBD1. The source material was peripheral blood or thyroid tissue (not recorded which). The sequence was obtained from an adult man with Graves' disease, either hyperthyroidism or ophthalmopathy (not recorded which). CDR3 sequence reads: CSAHRGQSSYEQYF. CDR3 nucleotides: TGCAGTGCCCACAGGGGCCAGAGCTCCTACGAGCAGTACTTC.